Sequencing of this T cell receptor beta chain was carried out in a study of blood T cell repertoires in COVID-19. V lost 4 bases and J lost 5; bases outside the gene matches: 8. From germline, CDR1 is SGDLS and CDR2 YYNGEE. The CDR3 covers 15 residues. Sequencing was performed with immunoSEQ multiplex PCR; in TCRdb, only in-frame clones are kept and a portion is missing. The sample has 190,000 or so clones; 94% are singletons. The receptor was derived from a young man with COVID-19, enrolled during active disease. The sequenced sample was peripheral blood. The chain couples TRBV9 to TRBJ2-1, with 8 nucleotides matching TRBD2. Written as DNA, the CDR3 is TGTGCCAGCAGCCCGCGGGGGGCCCCCCACAATGAGCAGTTCTTC. This sequence encodes CASSPRGAPHNEQFF. The variable domain in full, with the rest retrieved from reference TRBV9 and TRBJ2-1, is DSGVTQTPKHLITATGQRVTLRCSPRSGDLSVYWYQQSLDQGLQFLIQYYNGEERAKGNILERFSAQQFPDLHSELNLSSLELGDSALYFCASSPRGAPHNEQFFGPGTRLTVL.